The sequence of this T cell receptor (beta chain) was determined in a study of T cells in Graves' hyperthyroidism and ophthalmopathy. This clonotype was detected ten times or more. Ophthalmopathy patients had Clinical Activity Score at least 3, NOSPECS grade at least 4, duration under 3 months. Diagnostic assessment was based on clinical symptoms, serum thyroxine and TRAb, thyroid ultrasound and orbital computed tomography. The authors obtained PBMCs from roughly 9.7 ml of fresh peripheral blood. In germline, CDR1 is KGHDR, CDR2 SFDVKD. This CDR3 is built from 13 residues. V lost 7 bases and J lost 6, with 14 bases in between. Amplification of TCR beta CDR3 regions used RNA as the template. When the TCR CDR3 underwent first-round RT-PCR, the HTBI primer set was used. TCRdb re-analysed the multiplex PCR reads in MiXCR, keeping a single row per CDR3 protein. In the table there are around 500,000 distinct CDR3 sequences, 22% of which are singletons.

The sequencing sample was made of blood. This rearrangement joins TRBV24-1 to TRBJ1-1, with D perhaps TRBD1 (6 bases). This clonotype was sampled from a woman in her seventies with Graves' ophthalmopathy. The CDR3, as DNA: TGTGCCACCAGAGGTGGGGGGCACCCTGAAGCTTTCTTT. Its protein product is CATRGGGHPEAFF.